One sample yielded the 28 T cell receptor beta chains listed below, sequenced in a study of T cell repertoires in cytomegalovirus infection. TCRdb independently ran MiXCR on the reads; one entry per CDR3 protein. Of around 800,000 distinct CDR3 sequences in the sample, about 33% were seen once. These receptors' antigens are unknown. Sample: cultured CD8+ T cells from PBMCs, taken from culture after CMV antigen stimulation. The receptors were gathered from a human donor in good health (CMV status not recorded). Some clones in this sample may be carry-over from other donors' samples.

This clonotype was detected only a few times. CDR3 DNA sequence: TGTGCCAGCAGAAACAGGGCTCCGACCAAAAACATTCAGTACTTC. This encodes CASRNRAPTKNIQYF. The chain joins TRBV6-6 to TRBJ2-4; the D gene is possibly TRBD1 (6 bases). V was pared by 6 bases and J by 2 bases, with 14 bases between. Germline loops: CDR1 MNHNY, CDR2 SVGAGI (reference sequence). The CDR3 totals 15 residues.

This clonotype was counted a few times. The chain recombines TRBV7-6 with TRBJ2-1, with TRBD2 identical over 9 bases. This CDR3 has 16 residues. V shed 5 bases and J 1 base; nucleotides not matched to a gene: 6. Germline CDR1 SGHVS, CDR2 FNYEAQ. Written as DNA, the CDR3 is TGTGCCAGCAGCGCTCTAGCGGGGATGTCCTACAATGAGCAGTTCTTC. Translating gives CASSALAGMSYNEQFF.

This clonotype was recorded at least ten times. The chain links TRBV7-8 to TRBJ2-3; D unclear. The CDR3 contains 12 residues. The germline V and J ends were trimmed by 2 bases and 8 bases, with 8 bases remaining between them. Germline V gene data show CDR1 as SGHVS and CDR2 as FQNEAQ. CDR3 nucleotide sequence: TGTGCCAGCAGCTTACTGAGCTCTACGCAGTATTTT. Translation gives CASSLLSSTQYF.

In this sample, this clonotype turned up many times. The chain employs TRBV6-1 and TRBJ2-2; D unresolved. The germline gives CDR1 MNHNS, CDR2 SASEGT. V was trimmed by 6 bases and J by 9 bases, leaving 11 bases between them. This CDR3 is 12 amino acids long. The CDR3 DNA is TGTGCCAGCAGCCCTGGATTCCGGGAGCTGTTTTTT. Its translation is CASSPGFRELFF.

This clonotype has ten or more counts. This rearrangement joins TRBV7-8 to TRBJ1-1; 10 positions match TRBD1. CDR1 SGHVS and CDR2 FQNEAQ come from the germline V gene. The V and J ends lost 5 bases and 1 base, in that order; junction bases with no gene match: 4. The CDR3 has 15 amino acids. CDR3 in DNA: TGTGCCAGCAGCAGACAGGGGGCAGGGAACACTGAAGCTTTCTTT. This encodes CASSRQGAGNTEAFF.

In this sample, this clonotype turned up many times. The J gene is TRBJ2-1, the V gene TRBV7-8, with 11 bases aligning to TRBD2. V shed 5 bases, J shed 5 bases, and the junction held 17 bases outside the gene matches. The CDR3 length is 19 residues. Germline loops: CDR1 SGHVS, CDR2 FQNEAQ. CDR3 DNA: TGTGCCAGCAGCCGGCGGCCCCCCTTTGTAGCGGGGGGGAACAATGAGCAGTTCTTC. Translation: CASSRRPPFVAGGNNEQFF. Filled out from reference TRBV7-8 and TRBJ2-1, the complete variable domain reads GAGVSQSPRYKVAKRGQDVALRCDPISGHVSLFWYQQALGQGPEFLTYFQNEAQLDKSGLPSDRFFAERPEGSVSTLKIQRTQQEDSAVYLCASSRRPPFVAGGNNEQFFGPGTRLTVL.

The V and J genes are TRBV29-1 and TRBJ2-3, with D tentatively TRBD1 or TRBD2 (5 bases each). V was cut by 4 bases and J by 6 bases, with 8 bases left in between. Germline CDR1 and CDR2: SQVTM and ANQGSEA. CDR3 length: 11 amino acids. The CDR3 here is CSVGGSDTQYF. CDR3 sequence (DNA): TGCAGCGTTGGGGGGTCGGATACGCAGTATTTT.

This chain links TRBV2 with TRBJ2-1; 13 bases are a match to TRBD2. The CDR3 has 19 amino acids. From germline, CDR1 is SNHLY and CDR2 FYNNEI. After removal of 3 bases from V and 0 bases from J, the junction contained 8 bases not matched to a gene. The DNA for the CDR3 is TGTGCCAGCAGTGACTCGGGACTAGCGGGGTTGAGCTCCTACAATGAGCAGTTCTTC. This codes for CASSDSGLAGLSSYNEQFF.

This clonotype was detected only a few times. The chain carries TRBV19 and TRBJ2-7, with D unclear. This CDR3 comprises 11 residues. Trimming left V 4 bases short and J 6 bases short, with 7 bases between. Germline V CDR1 and CDR2: LNHDA, SQIVND (reference sequence). CDR3 DNA sequence: TGTGCCAGTAGTAATGGATTCGAGCAGTACTTC. It specifies CASSNGFEQYF.

CDR3 nucleotides: TGTGCCAGCAGTTTAAGTACGTCGGACGTCTCCTACGAGCAGTACTTC. Translating it yields CASSLSTSDVSYEQYF. This chain uses TRBV27 with TRBJ2-7; the D is unclear. The CDR3 totals 16 residues. Trimming removed 2 bases from V and 0 bases from J, with 14 bases in between. Per the germline V gene, CDR1 is MNHEY and CDR2 is SMNVEV (reference sequence).

V usage is TRBV4-3 and J usage is TRBJ1-2, with TRBD1 matching 9 bases. Germline-derived CDR1 and CDR2 are LGHNA and YSLEER. Trimming cost V 4 bases and J 6 bases; bases outside gene matches: 9. This CDR3 region has 15 residues. The CDR3 loop reads CASSPEGQGRDGYTF. CDR3 nucleotides: TGCGCCAGCAGCCCCGAGGGACAGGGAAGGGATGGCTACACCTTC.

There are many counts of this clonotype. The J gene is TRBJ2-7, the V gene TRBV27; TRBD2 is a possible D gene (6 bases). Germline V lookup: CDR1 MNHEY, CDR2 SMNVEV (reference sequence). V was cut by 6 bases and J by 2 bases, with 20 bases left in between. The CDR3 is 16 amino acids. The CDR3 DNA follows: TGTGCCAGCAGCCCTTCACACGGGAGTACAGCCTACGAGCAGTACTTC. Its protein product is CASSPSHGSTAYEQYF.

The chain employs TRBV11-2 and TRBJ1-6, with D unclear. The germline V and J ends were trimmed by 2 bases and 9 bases, with 17 bases remaining between them. There are 16 residues in the CDR3. CDR1 and CDR2 (germline): SGHAT, FQNNGV. The DNA of the CDR3 is TGTGCCAGCAGCTTATGGACCAAGGACGGGCCTTCACCCCTCCACTTT. This codes for CASSLWTKDGPSPLHF. Looking up the rest from reference TRBV11-2 and TRBJ1-6 gives the full variable domain: EAGVAQSPRYKIIEKRQSVAFWCNPISGHATLYWYQQILGQGPKLLIQFQNNGVVDDSQLPKDRFSAERLKGVDSTLKIQPAKLEDSAVYLCASSLWTKDGPSPLHFGNGTRLTVT.

The chain couples TRBV6-1 to TRBJ1-2, with D possibly TRBD1 on 5 matching bases. This CDR3 has 14 amino acids. Germline CDR1 reads MNHNS; CDR2 reads SASEGT. Trimming removed 6 bases at V and 10 bases at J, with 21 bases between. In DNA form, the CDR3 reads TGTGCCAGCAGCGCCTGGGGTCAGGGCTTTGACTACACCTTC. This translates into CASSAWGQGFDYTF.

This clonotype was detected ten times or more. The rearrangement uses TRBV7-6 and TRBJ2-3; D is undetermined. Germline V lookup: CDR1 SGHVS, CDR2 FNYEAQ. V gave up 6 bases and J gave up 5 bases, with 15 bases separating them. The CDR3 contains 14 residues. The CDR3 coding sequence is TGTGCCAGCAGGCCAAAAGGTCCAGAAGATACGCAGTATTTT. Protein: CASRPKGPEDTQYF.

Only a few counts were recorded for this clonotype. The chain links TRBV14 to TRBJ2-3; weak D call: TRBD2 (5 bases). There are 15 residues in the CDR3. The V gene lost 2 bases and the J gene lost 1 base, with 10 bases spanning the gap. CDR1 is SGHDN and CDR2 is FVKESK in the germline V gene. The CDR3 sequence is CASSQQYGGTDTQYF. Written as DNA, the CDR3 is TGTGCCAGCAGCCAACAATACGGGGGCACAGATACGCAGTATTTT.

The gene calls are TRBV29-1 and TRBJ2-7; TRBD1 aligns across 9 bases. Trimming took 1 base from V and 3 from J; bases not matched to a gene: 4. The CDR3 contains 14 residues. Germline-derived CDR1 and CDR2 are SQVTM and ANQGSEA. CDR3 amino acids: CSVEVQDRGYEQYF. In DNA form, the CDR3 reads TGCAGCGTTGAAGTACAGGACAGGGGCTACGAGCAGTACTTC.

On this clonotype: A much larger clone is a single base away; this may be a read error. V gene TRBV5-1 combines with J gene TRBJ2-3; D is unresolved. Germline CDR1 and CDR2: SGHRS and YFSETQ. V was clipped by 1 base and J by 1 base, with 19 bases between them. The CDR3 is made up of 18 amino acids. CDR3 coding DNA: TGCGCCAGCAGCTTGTTCGGGTTGTTAGAGATAGGCACAGATACGCAGTATTTT. Its protein is CASSLFGLLEIGTDTQYF.

The chain uses TRBV4-3 and TRBJ2-1; perhaps D is TRBD1 or TRBD2 (5 bases each). The germline V and J ends were trimmed by 3 bases and 0 bases, with 18 bases remaining between them. The CDR3 is 18 residues long. Germline V gene sequence: CDR1 LGHNA, CDR2 YSLEER. DNA of the CDR3: TGCGCCAGCAGCCAGGGCGGCCGGGGCCACTTCTCCTACAATGAGCAGTTCTTC. This gives the protein CASSQGGRGHFSYNEQFF.

Ten or more counts support this clonotype. The rearrangement uses TRBV7-8 and TRBJ2-7, with D unresolved. CDR1 and CDR2 (germline): SGHVS, FQNEAQ. The V end lost 1 base, the J end lost 0 bases, and 7 bases lay between the germline ends. This CDR3 spans 14 amino acids. The CDR3 bases are TGTGCCAGCAGCTTAGGGACGGACTCCTACGAGCAGTACTTC. This sequence encodes CASSLGTDSYEQYF.

CDR3 DNA: TGTGCCAGCAGCTCCGGGGCAGGGGCCAAGGGCTACACCTTC. Translation gives CASSSGAGAKGYTF. The gene calls are TRBV9 and TRBJ1-2; a weak D match, TRBD1 (6 bases). Between the trimmed V and J ends, which lost 4 bases and 8 bases, there was a span of 18 bases. The CDR3 extends over 14 amino acids. Germline V lookup: CDR1 SGDLS, CDR2 YYNGEE.

This clonotype was seen many times. This chain connects TRBV7-6 to TRBJ2-5, with D tentatively TRBD1 or TRBD2 (5 bases each). This CDR3 contains 14 residues. Trimming took off 5 bases at V and 6 bases at J, with 16 bases between the two ends. Per germline, CDR1 SGHVS and CDR2 FNYEAQ. The CDR3 DNA sequence: TGTGCCAGCAGCCCCCGAGGGGCGGAAAAGACCCAGTACTTC. As protein: CASSPRGAEKTQYF.

The V and J genes are TRBV28 and TRBJ2-7; no clear D gene. V lost 5 bases and J 3 bases, leaving 5 bases between the germline ends. The length of the CDR3 is 11 residues. In germline, CDR1 is MDHEN, CDR2 SYDVKM. As DNA, the CDR3 is TGTGCCAGCAGTACGTACTACGAGCAGTACGTC. This translates into CASSTYYEQYV.

The genes are TRBV29-1 and TRBJ2-1; D might be TRBD1 or TRBD2, each matching 6 bases. V lost 4 bases and J lost 10, with 14 bases in between. The CDR3 totals 12 residues. Germline V gives CDR1 SQVTM, CDR2 ANQGSEA. CDR3 DNA sequence: TGCAGCGTTGGGGAGGCAGGGGAAGAGCAGTTCTTC. Translation gives CSVGEAGEEQFF.

A few counts support this clonotype. The chain combines TRBV12-3 or TRBV12-4 with TRBJ2-5, with TRBD2 matching 8 bases. V lost 5 bases, J lost 4 bases, and 6 bases stayed unmatched. The CDR3 has 14 amino acids. The CDR3 loop reads CASSMTGGPETQYF. CDR3 nucleotides: TGTGCCAGCAGTATGACGGGGGGGCCAGAGACCCAGTACTTC.

This clonotype was counted between two and nine times. The gene calls are TRBV6-1 and TRBJ1-2; D is ambiguous. Trimming left V 4 bases short and J 3 bases short, with 21 bases between. Germline values: CDR1 MNHNS, CDR2 SASEGT. CDR3 size: 17 residues. The CDR3 spells CASSVRAYGMMDYGYTF. In DNA, the CDR3 is TGTGCCAGCAGTGTACGCGCCTACGGGATGATGGACTATGGCTACACCTTC.

The chain carries TRBV6-6 and TRBJ2-4, with D possibly matching TRBD2 (5 bases). The germline gives CDR1 MNHNY, CDR2 SVGAGI (reference sequence). The CDR3 loop spans 20 amino acids. V was pared by 2 bases and J by 3 bases, with 26 bases between. The CDR3 DNA reads as TGTGCCAGCAGTTACCCATCCGAGCGGCAGTTAGGTCTAAGCAAAAACATTCAGTACTTC. Translating it yields CASSYPSERQLGLSKNIQYF.

This chain uses TRBV5-5 with TRBJ2-2; no firm D call. Trimming removed 7 bases from V and 2 bases from J, with 12 bases in between. The length of the CDR3 is 14 residues. Germline V CDR1 and CDR2: SGHKS, YYEKEE (reference sequence). CDR3 residues: CASGWEFNTGELFF. CDR3 DNA sequence: TGTGCCAGCGGCTGGGAATTCAACACCGGGGAGCTGTTTTTT.